One sample yielded the 4 T cell receptor beta chains listed below, sequenced in a study of regulatory T cells in long-lasting Graves disease. According to the study, TCR beta libraries were built with iRepertoire HTBI primers and CDR3-region Arm-PCR. MiXCR was run by TCRdb on the multiplex PCR reads, yielding one entry per CDR3 protein. Counted here are 700,000 or so distinct CDR3 sequences, about 30% occurring once; the ten biggest clones make up about two fifths. The sample's time point: persistent/refractory GD, antithyroid drugs over 5 years with positive TRAb. PBMC-extracted RNA yielded the TCR library. This material consisted of peripheral blood mononuclear cells (PBMCs), taken when the disease was refractory, from a patient treated with antithyroid drugs. These receptors were collected from a female donor with Graves disease.

This clonotype was recorded a few times. This chain uses TRBV3-1 with TRBJ1-2; the D is unclear. V gave up 0 bases and J gave up 8 bases, with 10 bases separating them. Germline values: CDR1 LGHDT, CDR2 YNNKEL (reference sequence). The CDR3 runs to 13 residues. In nucleotides, the CDR3 is TGTGCCAGCAGCCAAGATCCCGTTTCGGGCTACACCTTC. This codes for CASSQDPVSGYTF.

The chain is built from TRBV6-2 or TRBV6-3 and TRBJ1-3; D is unresolved. The germline V gene encodes CDR1 MNHEY and CDR2 SVGEGT. The CDR3 loop spans 16 amino acids. Trimming stripped 6 bases from V and 0 bases from J, with 15 bases between. For the CDR3, the DNA is TGTGCCAGCAGACTAATTGACACCCTCTCTGGAAACACCATATATTTT. It codes for CASRLIDTLSGNTIYF.

J is TRBJ1-3 and V is TRBV7-9; no clear D. CDR3 size: 15 residues. The V gene's germline CDR1 is SEHNR and CDR2 FQNEAQ (reference sequence). V lost 1 base, J lost 6 bases, and 13 bases lay in between. The DNA of the CDR3 is TGTGCCAGCAGCTTAGGGGTGGGCCCGCTAAACACCATATATTTT. It codes for CASSLGVGPLNTIYF.

This chain connects TRBV7-8 to TRBJ1-1; D is perhaps TRBD1 (6 bases). Germline CDR1 SGHVS, CDR2 FQNEAQ. The CDR3 is 17 residues long. V gave up 0 bases and J gave up 1 base, with 15 bases separating them. The CDR3 loop reads CASSLAFRGRRNTEAFF. In DNA, the CDR3 is TGTGCCAGCAGCTTAGCGTTCCGGGGGCGTAGGAACACTGAAGCTTTCTTT.